The sample holds many counts of the clone carrying this T cell receptor (beta chain). Each CDR3 protein gets one entry after TCRdb re-called the PCR reads with MiXCR. The table lists 8,000 or so distinct CDR3 sequences, 10% to 15% of them singletons. The record originates from a study of CXCR3 chemokines and chemotherapy response in bladder cancer. The V gene's germline CDR1 is MNHEY and CDR2 SVGAGI. Trimming cost V 4 bases and J 0 bases, with 12 bases left between them. The CDR3 loop spans 15 amino acids. This chain links TRBV6-5 with TRBJ2-5; maybe TRBD2 (6 bases). Sample collection was performed from a patient whose treatment included neoadjuvant chemotherapy. The sequence came from a human donor with bladder cancer that responded to neoadjuvant chemotherapy. CDR3 in amino acids: CASSSSVWNQETQYF. The CDR3 DNA follows: TGTGCCAGCAGTTCTAGCGTGTGGAACCAAGAGACCCAGTACTTC.